The 17 T cell receptor beta chains given below trace back to one sample, sequenced in a study of OX40 agonist ivuxolimab in advanced cancers. The protocol was immunoSEQ multiplex PCR, while the TCRdb copy is restricted to in-frame clones and leaves out a portion. In the table there are approximately 57,000 clones, under 85% of which are singletons. Specimen: CD4+ or CD8+ T cells sorted from blood, collected in a trial of the OX40 agonist ivuxolimab. The origin of the receptors is an adult with an advanced solid tumor such as melanoma, head and neck, liver or kidney cancer.

The chain uses TRBV30 and TRBJ1-2; D may be TRBD1 (6 bases). Germline values: CDR1 GTSNPN, CDR2 SVGIG (reference sequence). The length of the CDR3 is 12 residues. V lost 4 bases and J lost 9, with 15 bases in between. The DNA of the CDR3 is TGTGCCTGGATTCACTTCACAGGGCGCTACACCTTC. It translates to CAWIHFTGRYTF.

The rearrangement joins TRBV7-8 to TRBJ2-7; D unclear. V was shortened by 5 bases and J by 3 bases, with 11 bases between the two germline ends. This CDR3 contains 13 residues. Germline-derived CDR1 and CDR2 are SGHVS and FQNEAQ. This chain's CDR3 is CASSVTIDYEQYF. As DNA, the CDR3 is TGTGCCAGCAGCGTGACGATCGACTACGAGCAGTACTTC.

The chain links TRBV6-8 to TRBJ2-2; 10 bases are a match to TRBD2. V shed 5 bases, J shed 8 bases, and the junction held 2 bases outside the gene matches. The CDR3 totals 13 residues. Germline loops: CDR1 MNHGY, CDR2 SAAAGT. The CDR3 DNA is TGTGCCAGCAGTCAACTAGCGGGAGGGGAGCTGTTTTTT. This sequence encodes CASSQLAGGELFF.

CDR3 in amino acids: CASSPQGAASTGELFF. The DNA of the CDR3 is TGTGCCAGCAGTCCACAGGGGGCAGCGAGCACCGGGGAGCTGTTTTTT. The chain recombines TRBV6-4 with TRBJ2-2, with TRBD1 matching over 9 bases. V gave up 5 bases and J gave up 4 bases; unmatched junction bases: 8. The CDR3 runs 16 residues. CDR1 MRHNA and CDR2 SNTAGT come from the germline V gene.

The chain has TRBV7-6 and TRBJ1-3; 7 nucleotides agree with TRBD1. The CDR3 is 19 residues long. V gave up 5 bases and J gave up 0 bases; unmatched junction bases: 16. CDR1 and CDR2 (germline): SGHVS, FNYEAQ. CDR3 protein: CASSHRDRGFLLSGNTIYF. The CDR3 DNA follows: TGTGCCAGCAGCCATCGGGACAGAGGATTCTTACTCTCTGGAAACACCATATATTTT.

This clone was detected only once. The V and J genes are TRBV28 and TRBJ1-4; D uncertain. CDR3 length: 12 residues. The germline V gene encodes CDR1 MDHEN and CDR2 SYDVKM. Trimming pared 4 bases from V and 5 bases from J, leaving 5 bases between. CDR3 protein: CASSSQNEKLFF. As DNA, the CDR3 is TGTGCCAGCAGTTCCCAAAATGAAAAACTGTTTTTT.

This chain uses TRBV7-6 with TRBJ2-3; unclear D gene. The V end was cut by 3 bases, the J end by 6 bases, with 4 bases between. This CDR3 is 11 amino acids long. CDR1 SGHVS and CDR2 FNYEAQ come from the germline V gene. CDR3 nucleotides: TGTGCCAGCAGCTTTACCGATACGCAGTATTTT. This encodes CASSFTDTQYF. The variable domain in full, with the rest retrieved from reference TRBV7-6 and TRBJ2-3, is GAGVSQSPRYKVTKRGQDVALRCDPISGHVSLYWYRQALGQGPEFLTYFNYEAQQDKSGLPNDRFSAERPEGSISTLTIQRTEQRDSAMYRCASSFTDTQYFGPGTRLTVL.

The CDR3 spells CASSGSGHNYEQYF. As DNA, the CDR3 is TGTGCCAGCAGTGGATCGGGACACAACTACGAGCAGTACTTC. The chain employs TRBV6-5 and TRBJ2-7; a weak D match, TRBD1 (6 bases). V lost 5 bases and J lost 3, with 14 bases in between. This CDR3 comprises 14 residues. Looked up from germline, CDR1 is MNHEY and CDR2 is SVGAGI.

DNA for the CDR3: TGTGCCAGCAGAGGGGCTAGCGGAGGGTTCTCCTACAATGAGCAGTTCTTC. This sequence encodes CASRGASGGFSYNEQFF. This chain joins TRBV28 and TRBJ2-1; TRBD2 matches at 7 bases. CDR1 is MDHEN and CDR2 is SYDVKM in the germline V gene. The CDR3 consists of 17 residues. The junction had 11 bases not matched to a gene; V was cut back by 6 bases and J by 0 bases.

The V gene is TRBV30, the J gene TRBJ2-1, with no clear D. The V end was cut by 4 bases, the J end by 0 bases, with 16 bases between. Germline V CDR1 and CDR2: GTSNPN, SVGIG (reference sequence). CDR3 length: 16 residues. The CDR3 sequence is CAWTVQALSSYNEQFF. The CDR3 bases are TGTGCCTGGACCGTCCAAGCCTTAAGCTCCTACAATGAGCAGTTCTTC.

This chain joins TRBV9 and TRBJ1-3; D gene unclear. The CDR3 is made up of 13 amino acids. The germline V gene has CDR1 SGDLS and CDR2 YYNGEE. Trimming removed 3 bases from V and 2 bases from J, with 6 bases in between. CDR3 sequence: CASSEQTGNTIYF. The DNA for the CDR3 is TGTGCCAGCAGCGAACAGACTGGAAACACCATATATTTT.

This clone has only one observation. The CDR3 is CASSQLALGQETQYF. The CDR3 DNA follows: TGTGCCAGTAGTCAACTAGCGCTGGGGCAGGAGACCCAGTACTTC. The chain employs TRBV19 and TRBJ2-5; TRBD2 matches 7 bases. CDR1 is LNHDA and CDR2 is SQIVND in the germline V gene (reference sequence). Germline trimming cut 5 bases from V and 5 bases from J; bases unmatched to any gene: 11. The CDR3 spans 15 residues.

V is TRBV9 and J is TRBJ2-5; 7 bases are a match to TRBD1. The better agreement between TRBJ2-7 and the DNA end casts doubt on the J call. Germline values: CDR1 SGDLS, CDR2 YYNGEE. CDR3 length: 14 amino acids. The CDR3 is CASSVGDSSYEQYF. In nucleotides, the CDR3 is TGTGCCAGCAGCGTAGGGGACAGTTCCTACGAGCAGTACTTC.

This clone occurred once. This chain connects TRBV11-3 to TRBJ1-5; D gene unclear. V shed 4 bases and J shed 10 bases, with 8 bases lying between them. This CDR3 has 11 residues. Germline assignment: CDR1 SGHNT and CDR2 YENEEA. Here the CDR3 reads CASSSSRPQHF. The CDR3 nucleotides are TGTGCCAGCAGCTCGAGCCGCCCCCAGCATTTT.

This rearrangement joins TRBV27 to TRBJ2-3; D is ambiguous. The CDR3 runs to 14 residues. V was cut by 2 bases and J by 0 bases, with 6 bases left in between. Germline CDR1 MNHEY, CDR2 SMNVEV (reference sequence). The DNA for the CDR3 is TGTGCCAGCAGTTTAGCGCTAAGCACAGATACGCAGTATTTT. Translating gives CASSLALSTDTQYF.

This chain joins TRBV27 and TRBJ2-7; tentatively, D is TRBD2 (6 bases). V dropped 6 bases and J dropped 2 bases, with 17 bases sitting between them. The CDR3 extends over 15 amino acids. Germline V CDR1 and CDR2: MNHEY, SMNVEV (reference sequence). This CDR3 is CASSPRRESTYEQYF. For the CDR3, the DNA is TGTGCCAGCAGCCCCCGGCGGGAATCTACCTACGAGCAGTACTTC.

The CDR3 here is CASSEVTGWANEKLFF. For the CDR3, the DNA is TGTGCCAGCAGTGAAGTGACAGGGTGGGCTAATGAAAAACTGTTTTTT. The gene calls are TRBV6-1 and TRBJ1-4; TRBD1 aligns across 7 bases. V lost 1 base to trimming and J lost 3 bases; unmatched junction nucleotides: 5. Germline loops: CDR1 MNHNS, CDR2 SASEGT. The CDR3 consists of 16 residues.